Reported below is one TCR beta chain. The sample comes from a study of blood T cell repertoires in COVID-19. Study background: The samples span acute and convalescent COVID-19 from the United States, Italy and Spain. PBMCs, B-cell-depleted T cells, or T cells were the source of the cDNA or gDNA that made up the material.

In germline, CDR1 is SGHVS, CDR2 FNYEAQ. CDR3 length: 15 residues. V gave up 3 bases and J gave up 2 bases, with 12 bases separating them. In the original processing: Estimation of nucleated cell counts relied on the amplification of reference gene primers. The protocol was immunoSEQ multiplex PCR, while the TCRdb copy is restricted to in-frame clones and leaves out a portion. V, J and clone size are those of that table, while D and trimming were read from the DNA. The profile shows some 150,000 clones, roughly 90% of them singletons. The source material was peripheral blood. This TCR derives from a human donor in a cohort sampled during active COVID-19. V and J are TRBV7-6 and TRBJ2-3, with D possibly being TRBD1 (5 bases). CDR3 DNA: TGTGCCAGCAGCTTGACCCAGGGCTTCACAGATACGCAGTATTTT. This codes for CASSLTQGFTDTQYF.